Reported below is one T cell receptor (beta chain). Its target is unknown. Germline-derived CDR1 and CDR2 are SGHTA and FQGTGA. V lost 5 bases to trimming and J lost 5 bases, with 15 bases between them. The CDR3 runs to 14 residues. Researchers made TCR cDNA using 5'RACE template switching, and this step added a universal primer site and UMIs. TCRdb itself ran the 5' RACE reads through MiXCR, one entry per CDR3 protein. The sample records 300,000 to 400,000 distinct CDR3 sequences, about an eighth being singletons. The sample comes from a study of T cells after yellow fever vaccination. Overall study results and limits: In FACS-sorted repertoires, abundant clonotypes from the bulk population could appear as contaminants. Weaker overall, the secondary response nonetheless peaked faster (day 5 versus 15).

This clonotype originated in a man younger than 30 who received the YFV17D yellow fever vaccine. The sequences come from CD4+ T cells sorted from PBMCs, collected 15 days after the yellow fever booster vaccination. The genes are TRBV7-3 and TRBJ1-1; maybe TRBD1 (6 bases). As DNA, the CDR3 is TGTGCCAGCAGCGTGAACAGGGAAGGGACTGAAGCTTTCTTT. Translation gives CASSVNREGTEAFF.